This TCR beta chain is from a study of graft-versus-host responses after intestinal transplantation. Points on this clone: Its antigen is still unknown.

The length of the CDR3 is 15 residues. CDR1 is SGHTA and CDR2 is FQGNSA in the germline V gene. J lost 8 bases, V lost 5 bases, and 10 bases had no gene match. Some clones are missing from TCRdb's copy, which holds only in-frame ones; the method was immunoSEQ multiplex PCR. The sample shows some 110,000 clones, 85% to 95% of them seen only once. The chain carries TRBV7-2 and TRBJ2-1, with TRBD2 matching 9 bases. This receptor was taken from a human donor who was the organ donor for an intestinal transplant. The material sequenced was unstimulated CD8+ T cells sorted from spleen or lymph node cells, taken before transplant. CDR3 residues: CASSQGLALEDEQFF. Here the CDR3 DNA reads TGTGCCAGCAGCCAAGGACTAGCGCTGGAGGATGAGCAGTTCTTC.